This T cell receptor beta chain was found in a study of blood T cells in healthy people across ages. Study-wide points: Using unsorted PBMCs precluded a conclusive naive versus antigen-experienced comparison. No one knew whether donors had CMV, which possibly confounded expanded clonotype changes.

Losses at the gene ends were 5 bases for V and 6 bases for J; bases not matched to a gene: 7. The germline gives CDR1 MNHEY, CDR2 SMNVEV (reference sequence). The CDR3 is 13 amino acids. A second PCR of 7 to 11 cycles used a sample-barcoded 5' primer and a J-beta primer mix. A 12-random-nucleotide template-switch adaptor tagged each cDNA molecule. TCRdb fed the 5' RACE reads into MiXCR, producing one record per CDR3 protein. The sample shows about 1,400,000 distinct CDR3 sequences, 59% of them seen only once. This clonotype was counted a single time. Its antigen remains unknown. The genes are TRBV27 and TRBJ2-7, with 7 bases aligning to TRBD1. Input material: blood. This receptor was obtained from a man aged 18-30 years in good health. CDR3 sequence reads: CASSVPGGTEQYF. DNA of the CDR3: TGTGCCAGCAGTGTTCCAGGGGGTACCGAGCAGTACTTC.